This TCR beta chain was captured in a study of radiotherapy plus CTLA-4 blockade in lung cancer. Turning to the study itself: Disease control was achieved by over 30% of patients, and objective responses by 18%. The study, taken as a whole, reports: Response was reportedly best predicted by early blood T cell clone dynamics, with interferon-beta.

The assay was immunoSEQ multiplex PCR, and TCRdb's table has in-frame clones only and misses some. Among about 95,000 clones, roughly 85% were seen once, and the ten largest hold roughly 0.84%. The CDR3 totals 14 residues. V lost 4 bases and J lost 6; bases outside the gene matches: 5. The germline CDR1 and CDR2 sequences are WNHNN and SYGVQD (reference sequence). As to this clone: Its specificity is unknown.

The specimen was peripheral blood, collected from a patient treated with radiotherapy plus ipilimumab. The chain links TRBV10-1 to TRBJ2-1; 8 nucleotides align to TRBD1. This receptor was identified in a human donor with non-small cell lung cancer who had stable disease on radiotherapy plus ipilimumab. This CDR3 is CASSVRQGTNEQFF. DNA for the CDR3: TGCGCCAGCAGTGTACGACAGGGGACCAATGAGCAGTTCTTC.